This T cell receptor (beta chain) was retrieved from a study of relationships among human T cell subsets. General study results and limits: A CD4+CD8+ double-positive population could not be excluded by bead sorting. Many CDR3s were shared across Th1, Th2 and regulatory subsets. Over 60% of CD8+ cytotoxic sequences were in clones over 100 reads; regulatory and Th2 had few.

There are 13 residues in the CDR3. Per germline, CDR1 SGHRS and CDR2 YFSETQ. V lost 0 bases to trimming and J lost 2 bases, with 5 bases between them. Th1 cells were collected as flow-through following bead selections for CD25, CD56 and CD294. TCR alpha and beta CDR3s were amplified from mRNA by semiquantitative ARM-PCR. Exponential amplification used communal superprimers after tagged nested gene-specific primers in ARM-PCR. Exonuclease cleared nested primers, then first-round products were reamplified. TCRdb reprocessed the multiplex PCR reads with MiXCR, giving one entry per CDR3 protein. The data show 10,000 to 15,000 distinct CDR3 sequences, about 67% seen once. In the case of this clonotype: What it binds is not known.

The receptor was derived from a man aged 35 to 55 in good health. The sample was CD4+ Th1 cells sorted from blood. This rearrangement joins TRBV5-1 to TRBJ1-2; D unresolved. CDR3 amino acids: CASSLGTNYGYTF. CDR3 bases: TGCGCCAGCAGCTTGGGGACCAACTATGGCTACACCTTC.